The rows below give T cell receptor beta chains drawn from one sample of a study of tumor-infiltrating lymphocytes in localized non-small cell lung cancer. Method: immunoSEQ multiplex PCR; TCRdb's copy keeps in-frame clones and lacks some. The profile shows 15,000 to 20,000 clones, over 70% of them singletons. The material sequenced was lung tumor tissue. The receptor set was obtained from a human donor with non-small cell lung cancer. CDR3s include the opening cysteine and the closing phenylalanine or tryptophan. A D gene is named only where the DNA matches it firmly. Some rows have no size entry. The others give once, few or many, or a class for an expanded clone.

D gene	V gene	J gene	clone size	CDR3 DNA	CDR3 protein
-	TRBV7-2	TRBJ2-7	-	TGTGCCAGCAGCTTAGTTGTGCTCAGCGAGCAGTACTTC	CASSLVVLSEQYF
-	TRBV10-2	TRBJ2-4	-	TGCGCCAGCAGTGGGGTTGTGGGGCTACCCAAAAACATTCAGTACTTC	CASSGVVGLPKNIQYF
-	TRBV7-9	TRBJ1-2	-	TGTGCCAGCAGCCCCGACACACCCTATGGCTACACCTTC	CASSPDTPYGYTF
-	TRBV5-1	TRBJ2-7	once	TGCGCCAGCAGCATAGGGCCGTCCTACGAGCAGTACTTC	CASSIGPSYEQYF
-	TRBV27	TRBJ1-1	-	TGTGCCAGCAGTTTATCAAGACAGGCGACAACTGAAGCTTTCTTT	CASSLSRQATTEAFF
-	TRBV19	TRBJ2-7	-	TGTGCCAGTAGCCCGGACGTAACCTTCTACGAGCAGTACTTC	CASSPDVTFYEQYF
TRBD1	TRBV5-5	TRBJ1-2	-	TGTGCCAGCAGTCGGACAGGGGGCGACGGCTATGGCTACACCTTC	CASSRTGGDGYGYTF
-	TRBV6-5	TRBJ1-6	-	TGTGCCAGCAGTATCGCCGAGAAGGTATCACCCCTCCACTTT	CASSIAEKVSPLHF
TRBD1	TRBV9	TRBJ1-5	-	TGTGCCAGCAGCGCCACAGGGGGCGGTCAGCCCCAGCATTTT	CASSATGGGQPQHF
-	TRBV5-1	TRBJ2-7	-	TGCGCCAGCAGCTTGGTTGGGGGCGGTGAGCAGTACTTC	CASSLVGGGEQYF
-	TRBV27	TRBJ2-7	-	TGTGCCAGCAGTGCAGGGGTGGCCTACGAGCAGTACTTC	CASSAGVAYEQYF
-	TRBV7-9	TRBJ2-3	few	TGTGCCAGCAGCTTAGAGACAGATACGCAGTATTTT	CASSLETDTQYF
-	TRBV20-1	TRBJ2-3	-	TGCAGTGCTAGCACGGGGGATACGCAGTATTTT	CSASTGDTQYF
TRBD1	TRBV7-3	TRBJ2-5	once	TGTGCCAGCAGCTTAGGACAGGGGCCGCAAGAGACCCAGTACTTC	CASSLGQGPQETQYF
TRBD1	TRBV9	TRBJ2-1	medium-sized	TGTGCCAGCAGCGTAGACGGGCAGGGGGCGGGGTACAATGAGCAGTTCTTC	CASSVDGQGAGYNEQFF
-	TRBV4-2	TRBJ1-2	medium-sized	TGTGCCAGCAGCCGCACCCCCCGGGACTATGGCTACACCTTC	CASSRTPRDYGYTF
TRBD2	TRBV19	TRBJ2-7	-	TGTGCCAGTCGGACTAGCGGGAGTACCTACGAGCAGTACTTC	CASRTSGSTYEQYF
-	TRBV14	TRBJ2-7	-	TGTGCCAGCGGAGGGTCCTACGAGCAGTACTTC	CASGGSYEQYF
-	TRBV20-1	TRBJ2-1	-	TGCAGTGCTAGATGGAACAATGAGCAGTTCTTC	CSARWNNEQFF
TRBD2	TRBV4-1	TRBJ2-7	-	TGCGCCAGCAGCCTCCAGACTAGCGGAATGCAGTACTTC	CASSLQTSGMQYF
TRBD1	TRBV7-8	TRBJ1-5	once	TGTGCCAGCAGCTATAGGACAGGGAATCAGCCCCAGCATTTT	CASSYRTGNQPQHF
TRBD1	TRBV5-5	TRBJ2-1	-	TGTGCCAGCAGCGACCGGGACAGGACCTACAATGAGCAGTTCTTC	CASSDRDRTYNEQFF
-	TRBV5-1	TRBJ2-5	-	TGCGCCAGCAGCTTGTACCCCGGGCGAGAGACCCAGTACTTC	CASSLYPGRETQYF
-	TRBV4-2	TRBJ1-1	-	TGTGCCAGCAGCCAAGATCTGAGGATCCTGAACACTGAAGCTTTCTTT	CASSQDLRILNTEAFF
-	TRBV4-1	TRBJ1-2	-	TGCGCCAGCAGCCACTCAAAAGCGATCCAGGCCCCTAACTATGGCTACACCTTC	CASSHSKAIQAPNYGYTF
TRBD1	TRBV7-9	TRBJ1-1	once	TGTGCCAGCAGGTACACAGGGGAGGAGGGCACTGAAGCTTTCTTT	CASRYTGEEGTEAFF
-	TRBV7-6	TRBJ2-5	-	TGTGCCAGCAGCTTAGAAGTAGGATGGGGAGAGACCCAGTACTTC	CASSLEVGWGETQYF
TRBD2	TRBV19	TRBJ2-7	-	TGTGCCAGTAGTTCCGGGACTAGCGGGGGGGTCTACGAGCAGTACTTC	CASSSGTSGGVYEQYF
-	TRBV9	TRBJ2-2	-	TGTGCCAGCAGCCCAGTAGGAAGGGGGGACACCGGGGAGCTGTTTTTT	CASSPVGRGDTGELFF
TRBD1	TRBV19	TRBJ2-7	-	TGTGCCAGTAGTGATAGAGGACAGGGGTTATACGAGCAGTACTTC	CASSDRGQGLYEQYF
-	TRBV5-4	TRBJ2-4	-	TGTGCCAGCAGCTTCGGGACCCATGGGAACATTCAGTACTTC	CASSFGTHGNIQYF
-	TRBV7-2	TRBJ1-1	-	TGTGCCAGCAGCGCTACAGGGAGTCGAGCTTTCTTT	CASSATGSRAFF
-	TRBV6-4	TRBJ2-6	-	TGTGCCAGCTTATCAAAGGGCCCCTCGGGTCACTCTGGGGCCAACGTCCTGACTTTC	CASLSKGPSGHSGANVLTF
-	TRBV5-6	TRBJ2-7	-	TGTGCCAGCAGCTTGAACCCAAACTCCTACGAGCAGTACTTC	CASSLNPNSYEQYF
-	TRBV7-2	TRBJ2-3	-	TGTGCCAGCAGCTTAGAAGGGTACACGCAGTATTTT	CASSLEGYTQYF
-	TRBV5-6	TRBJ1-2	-	TGTGCCAGCAGCTTGGGAACAGGCGGCTATGGCTACACCTTC	CASSLGTGGYGYTF
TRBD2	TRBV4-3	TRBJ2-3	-	TGCGCCAGCAGCCAAGTACTGGGCGGGAGGGGCACAGATACGCAGTATTTT	CASSQVLGGRGTDTQYF
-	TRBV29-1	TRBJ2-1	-	TGCAGCGTCGACGGATTTAGCTCCTACAATGAGCAGTTCTTC	CSVDGFSSYNEQFF
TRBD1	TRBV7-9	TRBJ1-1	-	TGTGCCAGCAGCCACGACAGGGTCCATGCTTTCTTT	CASSHDRVHAFF
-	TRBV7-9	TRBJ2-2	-	TGTGCCAGCAGCTTACTCACGAACACCGGGGAGCTGTTTTTT	CASSLLTNTGELFF
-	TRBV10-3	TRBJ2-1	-	TGTGCCATCAGCAAGACCGGGAATGAGCAGTTCTTC	CAISKTGNEQFF
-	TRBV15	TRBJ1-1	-	TGTGCCACCAGCAGAGGACTAGCCACAGGGACTGAAGCTTTCTTT	CATSRGLATGTEAFF
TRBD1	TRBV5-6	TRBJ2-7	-	TGTGCCAGCAGCTTGGGGGGACAGGGCCCATCCTACGAGCAGTACTTC	CASSLGGQGPSYEQYF
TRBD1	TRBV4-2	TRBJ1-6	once	TGTGCCAGCAGCCAGGCACAGGGGGCGGGTAATTCACCCCTCCACTTT	CASSQAQGAGNSPLHF
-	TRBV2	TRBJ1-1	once	TGTGCCAGCTCTAGCCAGGTCCTAGCGAACACTGAAGCTTTCTTT	CASSSQVLANTEAFF
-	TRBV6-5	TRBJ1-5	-	TGTGCCAGCAGGGAGGACAGCAACCTCTTCCAGCCCCAGCATTTT	CASREDSNLFQPQHF
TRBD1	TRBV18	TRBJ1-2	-	TGTGCCAGCTCAACCCGGGACAGGGGCTATGGCTACACCTTC	CASSTRDRGYGYTF
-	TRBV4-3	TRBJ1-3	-	TGCGCCAGCAGCCTTAACCGCGAGATTACGGGAAACACCATATATTTT	CASSLNREITGNTIYF
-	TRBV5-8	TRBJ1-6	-	TGTGCCAGCAGCTTTATCTTGAATTCACCCCTCCACTTT	CASSFILNSPLHF
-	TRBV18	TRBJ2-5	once	TGTGCCAGCTCGGAAAATCAGGGTGGCGAATCAGAGACCCAGTACTTC	CASSENQGGESETQYF
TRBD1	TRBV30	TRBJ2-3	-	TGTGCCTGGAGTGGGGGGACAGGGGTAGAAGATACGCAGTATTTT	CAWSGGTGVEDTQYF
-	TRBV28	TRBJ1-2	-	TGTGCCAGCAGCACTACAGGGAGGCGCTACACCTTC	CASSTTGRRYTF
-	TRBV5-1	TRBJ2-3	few	TGCGCCAGCACCAACACAGATACGCAGTATTTT	CASTNTDTQYF
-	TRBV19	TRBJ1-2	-	TGTGCCAGTAGTATAGTTCAGGGGCCCTATGGCTACACCTTC	CASSIVQGPYGYTF
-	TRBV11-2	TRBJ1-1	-	TGTGCCAGCAGCTTAGAGTTTGGCACAAGGAACACTGAAGCTTTCTTT	CASSLEFGTRNTEAFF
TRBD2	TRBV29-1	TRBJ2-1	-	TGCAGCGTACCCGGGACTTACGGATTGGGGACTAGCGGGAGGGGGGGATTCGATGAGCAGTTCTTC	CSVPGTYGLGTSGRGGFDEQFF
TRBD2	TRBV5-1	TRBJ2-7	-	TGCGCCAGCAGCTTGGATCGCGGGGGTGTGAGCGAGCAGTACTTC	CASSLDRGGVSEQYF
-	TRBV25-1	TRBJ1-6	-	TGTGCCAGCAGTGACTATAATTCACCCCTCCACTTT	CASSDYNSPLHF
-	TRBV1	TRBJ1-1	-	TGCACCAGCAGCCAAAGGGCCGAAGCTTTCTTT	CTSSQRAEAFF
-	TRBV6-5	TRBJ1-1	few	TGTGCCATCACCCCGACGGGGGAGGTCACTGAAGCTTTCTTT	CAITPTGEVTEAFF